A selection of T cell receptor beta chains follows, all from one sample in a study of Ad26.COV2.S vaccination and SARS-CoV-2 variants. The method was immunoSEQ multiplex PCR; TCRdb's version includes in-frame clones alone and lacks a portion of them. Of 200,000 to 250,000 clones detected, roughly 90% appear once; the ten largest clones hold about 10%. This material consisted of peripheral blood, taken in a trial of Ad26.COV2.S vaccine versus placebo. These receptors all come from a person between 18 and 60 years old who received the Ad26.COV2.S COVID-19 vaccine or a placebo. Each CDR3 is given with its conserved first and last residue. D genes are given only for firm matches. Part of the rows lack a size; the others show once, few, many or a class for expanded clones.

j_call clone_size v_call d_call cdr3_aa cdr3_nt
TRBJ2-3 . TRBV23-1 TRBD2 CASSPPPRGAGGLDTQYF TGCGCCAGCAGTCCCCCTCCCCGCGGAGCGGGGGGCCTAGATACGCAGTATTTT
TRBJ1-3 . TRBV30 . CAWSGPGGNTIYF TGTGCCTGGAGTGGCCCGGGAGGAAACACCATATATTTT
TRBJ1-3 . TRBV11-1 . CASSISQGGGNTIYF TGTGCCAGCAGCATATCACAGGGAGGGGGGAACACCATATATTTT
TRBJ1-5 . TRBV19 . CASMRGDVVSGNQPQHF TGTGCCAGTATGAGAGGGGATGTGGTGAGTGGCAATCAGCCCCAGCATTTT
TRBJ1-2 . TRBV30 . CAWSVSVYGYTF TGTGCCTGGAGTGTCAGTGTCTATGGCTACACCTTC
TRBJ2-5 . TRBV11-2 . CASTTRGTMDSRETQYF TGTGCCAGCACCACAAGGGGGACCATGGACAGTAGGGAGACCCAGTACTTC
TRBJ2-5 . TRBV28 . CASSWSWAEEGLETQYF TGTGCCAGCAGTTGGTCCTGGGCGGAGGAAGGACTAGAGACCCAGTACTTC
TRBJ2-1 . TRBV16 TRBD1 CASSPLPGQGRIEQFF TGTGCCAGCAGCCCTTTGCCGGGACAGGGTCGTATTGAGCAGTTCTTC
TRBJ1-1 few TRBV7-6 . CASSFFKGEGTEAFF TGTGCCAGCAGTTTTTTCAAAGGGGAGGGGACTGAAGCTTTCTTT
TRBJ1-3 . TRBV28 . CASNPPSGNTIYF TGTGCCAGCAACCCCCCTTCTGGAAACACCATATATTTT
TRBJ1-1 . TRBV6-2/TRBV6-3 . CASSYPPEGTEAFF TGTGCCAGCAGTTACCCCCCGGAGGGGACTGAAGCTTTCTTT
TRBJ1-2 . TRBV4-3 . CASSLGRGPSYGYTF TGCGCCAGCAGCCTCGGACGGGGACCCTCATATGGCTACACCTTC
TRBJ2-2 . TRBV4-3 TRBD1 CASSPTGGYTGELFF TGCGCCAGCAGCCCGACAGGGGGTTACACCGGGGAGCTGTTTTTT
TRBJ1-1 . TRBV6-5 TRBD1 CASTGIGQGATEAFF TGTGCCAGCACCGGAATTGGACAGGGGGCTACTGAAGCTTTCTTT
TRBJ2-5 . TRBV28 . CASSLKETQYF TGTGCCAGCAGCCTAAAGGAGACCCAGTACTTC
TRBJ1-1 . TRBV30 . CAWSFSNTEAFF TGTGCCTGGAGTTTTTCGAACACTGAAGCTTTCTTT
TRBJ1-1 . TRBV10-3 TRBD1 CAISEQGRGTEAFF TGTGCCATCAGCGAACAGGGGCGAGGCACTGAAGCTTTCTTT
TRBJ2-2 . TRBV5-5 TRBD1 CASSSGTVNTGELFF TGTGCCAGCAGCTCCGGGACAGTTAACACCGGGGAGCTGTTTTTT
TRBJ2-7 . TRBV6-5 TRBD1 CASTAGTGTEQYF TGTGCCAGCACCGCCGGGACAGGGACCGAGCAGTACTTC
TRBJ1-2 . TRBV24-1 . CATSDWVSFEGYTF TGTGCCACCAGTGATTGGGTCTCCTTCGAAGGCTACACCTTC
TRBJ2-5 . TRBV27 TRBD1 CASNGQGQETQYF TGTGCCAGCAACGGACAGGGCCAAGAGACCCAGTACTTC
TRBJ1-1 . TRBV18 . CASSTTLTRDTEAFF TGTGCCAGCTCCACTACACTAACCCGGGACACTGAAGCTTTCTTT
TRBJ2-7 . TRBV7-5 . CARSLLTMRSYEQYF TGTGCCAGAAGCTTGTTGACAATGAGATCCTACGAGCAGTACTTC
TRBJ1-5 . TRBV3-1/TRBV3-2 . CASSQDGAGNQPQHF TGTGCCAGCAGCCAAGATGGGGCAGGTAATCAGCCCCAGCATTTT
TRBJ2-1 . TRBV9 TRBD1 CASSVGQGNEQFF TGTGCCAGCAGCGTAGGACAGGGCAATGAGCAGTTCTTC